One sample yielded the 4 T cell receptor beta chains listed below, sequenced in a study of T cells in Graves' hyperthyroidism and ophthalmopathy. Authors of the study amplified TCR beta CDR3 regions from RNA transcripts. The HTBI set primed first-round TCR CDR3 RT-PCR. MiXCR, applied by TCRdb to the multiplex PCR reads, yields one record per CDR3 protein. This table has some 420,000 distinct CDR3 sequences, approximately 14% appearing once. Sequencing was done on a sample of blood. These TCRs come from a woman younger than 35 with Graves' hyperthyroidism.

The chain uses TRBV5-6 and TRBJ2-6; 8 positions agree with TRBD1. Trimming at V came to 2 bases and at J to 2 bases, leaving 9 bases not matched to a gene. The CDR3 consists of 18 residues. The germline CDR1 and CDR2 sequences are SGHDT and YYEEEE. For the CDR3, the DNA is TGTGCCAGCAGCTTCACCGTGACAGGGGTCGCTGGGGCCAACGTCCTGACTTTC. Translation gives CASSFTVTGVAGANVLTF.

This clonotype was seen a few times. The CDR3 bases are TGTGCCAGCAGCCCTGGACGGACGAGCACCATATATTTT. It codes for CASSPGRTSTIYF. The chain joins TRBV28 to TRBJ1-3; D is unresolved. V lost 6 bases to trimming and J lost 9 bases, with 15 bases between them. Looked up from germline, CDR1 is MDHEN and CDR2 is SYDVKM. The CDR3 loop spans 13 amino acids.

This clonotype was recorded many times. This chain joins TRBV13 and TRBJ1-6; tentatively, D is TRBD1 (5 bases). Trimming removed 8 bases at V and 6 bases at J, with 14 bases between. CDR1 PRHDT and CDR2 FYEKMQ come from the germline V gene (reference sequence). The CDR3 loop spans 14 amino acids. The CDR3 here is CASGVGGRNSPLHF. CDR3 nucleotide sequence: TGTGCCAGCGGCGTGGGGGGACGTAATTCACCCCTCCACTTT.

This clonotype has more than one count but fewer than ten. This sequence joins TRBV6-2 or TRBV6-3 and TRBJ2-5; 10 bases agree with TRBD2. The CDR3 length is 18 residues. CDR1 and CDR2 (germline): MNHEY, SVGEGT. J was trimmed by 4 bases and V by 0 bases; bases with no gene match: 11. The CDR3 nucleotides are TGTGCCAGCAGTTACTCGACGAGCGGGAGGGCCCCAAGAGAGACCCAGTACTTC. It translates to CASSYSTSGRAPRETQYF.